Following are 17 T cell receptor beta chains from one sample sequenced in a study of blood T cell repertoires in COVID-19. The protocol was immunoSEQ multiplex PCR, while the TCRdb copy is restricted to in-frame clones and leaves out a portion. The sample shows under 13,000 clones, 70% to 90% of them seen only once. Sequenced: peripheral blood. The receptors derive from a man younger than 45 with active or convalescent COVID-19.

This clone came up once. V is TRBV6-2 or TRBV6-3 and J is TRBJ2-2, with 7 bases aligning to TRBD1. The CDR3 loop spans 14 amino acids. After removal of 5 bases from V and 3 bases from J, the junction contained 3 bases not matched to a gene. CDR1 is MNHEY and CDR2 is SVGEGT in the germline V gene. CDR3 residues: CASSTGTDTGELFF. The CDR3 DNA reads TGTGCCAGCAGTACCGGGACAGACACCGGGGAGCTGTTTTTT.

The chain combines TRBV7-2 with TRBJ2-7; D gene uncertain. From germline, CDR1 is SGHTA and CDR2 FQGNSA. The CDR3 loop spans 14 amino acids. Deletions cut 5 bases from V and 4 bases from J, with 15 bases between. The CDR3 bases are TGTGCCAGCAGCCCGGCCGGGTTATCATACGAGCAGTACTTC. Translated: CASSPAGLSYEQYF.

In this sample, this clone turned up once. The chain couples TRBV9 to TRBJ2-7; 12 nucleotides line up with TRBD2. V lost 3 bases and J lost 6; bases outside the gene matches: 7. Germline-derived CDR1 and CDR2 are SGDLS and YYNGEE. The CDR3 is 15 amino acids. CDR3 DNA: TGTGCCAGCAGCGGAGGACTAGCGGGAAACCTCGAGCAGTACTTC. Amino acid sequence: CASSGGLAGNLEQYF.

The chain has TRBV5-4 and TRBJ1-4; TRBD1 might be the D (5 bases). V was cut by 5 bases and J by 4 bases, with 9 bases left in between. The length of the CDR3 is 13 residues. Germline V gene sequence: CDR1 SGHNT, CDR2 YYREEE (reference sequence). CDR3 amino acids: CASRTGLNEKLFF. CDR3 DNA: TGTGCCAGCAGGACGGGACTTAATGAAAAACTGTTTTTT.

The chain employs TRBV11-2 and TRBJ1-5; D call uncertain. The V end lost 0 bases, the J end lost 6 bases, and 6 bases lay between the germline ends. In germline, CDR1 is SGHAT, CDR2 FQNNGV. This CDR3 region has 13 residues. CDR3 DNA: TGTGCCAGCAGCTTAGATCGTCTTCAGCCCCAGCATTTT. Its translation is CASSLDRLQPQHF.

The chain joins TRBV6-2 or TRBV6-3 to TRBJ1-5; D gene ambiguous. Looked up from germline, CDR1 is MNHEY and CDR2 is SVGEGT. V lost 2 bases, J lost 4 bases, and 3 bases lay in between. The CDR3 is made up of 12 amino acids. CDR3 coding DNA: TGTGCCAGCAGTTACCGGAATCAGCCCCAGCATTTT. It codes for CASSYRNQPQHF.

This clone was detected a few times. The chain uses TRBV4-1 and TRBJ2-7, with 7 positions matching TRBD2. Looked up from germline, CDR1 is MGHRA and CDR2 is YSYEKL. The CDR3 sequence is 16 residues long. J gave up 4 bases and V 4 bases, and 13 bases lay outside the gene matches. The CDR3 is CASSPLGGVSGYEQYF. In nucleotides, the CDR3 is TGCGCCAGCAGCCCTCTTGGGGGGGTATCTGGATACGAGCAGTACTTC.

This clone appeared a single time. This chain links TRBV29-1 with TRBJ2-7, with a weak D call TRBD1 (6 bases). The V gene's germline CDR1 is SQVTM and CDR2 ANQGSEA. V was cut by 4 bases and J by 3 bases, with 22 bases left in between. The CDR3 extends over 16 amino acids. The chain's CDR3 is CSVVGDTDLDRYEQYV. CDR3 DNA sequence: TGCAGCGTTGTCGGGGACACCGACCTTGATCGCTACGAGCAGTACGTC.

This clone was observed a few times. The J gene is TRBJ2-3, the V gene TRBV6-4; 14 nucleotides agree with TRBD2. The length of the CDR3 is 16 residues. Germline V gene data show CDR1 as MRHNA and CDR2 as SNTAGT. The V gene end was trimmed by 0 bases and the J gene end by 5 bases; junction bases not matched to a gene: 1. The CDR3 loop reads CASSDSTSGGEDTQYF. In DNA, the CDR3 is TGTGCCAGCAGTGACTCGACTAGCGGGGGGGAAGATACGCAGTATTTT.

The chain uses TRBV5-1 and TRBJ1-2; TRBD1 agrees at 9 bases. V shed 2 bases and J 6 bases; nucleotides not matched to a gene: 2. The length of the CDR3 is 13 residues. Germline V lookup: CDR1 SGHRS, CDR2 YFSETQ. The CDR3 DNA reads TGCGCCAGCAGCTTAACAGGGGGCGATGGCTACACCTTC. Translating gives CASSLTGGDGYTF. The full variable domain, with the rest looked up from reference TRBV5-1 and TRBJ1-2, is KAGVTQTPRYLIKTRGQQVTLSCSPISGHRSVSWYQQTPGQGLQFLFEYFSETQRNKGNFPGRFSGRQFSNSRSEMNVSTLELGDSALYLCASSLTGGDGYTFGSGTRLTVV.

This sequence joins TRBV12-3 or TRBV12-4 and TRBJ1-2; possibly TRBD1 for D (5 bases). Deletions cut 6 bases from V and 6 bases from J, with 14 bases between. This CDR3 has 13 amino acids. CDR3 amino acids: CASRRQGGNGYTF. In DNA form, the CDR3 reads TGTGCCAGCAGACGTCAGGGAGGTAATGGCTACACCTTC.

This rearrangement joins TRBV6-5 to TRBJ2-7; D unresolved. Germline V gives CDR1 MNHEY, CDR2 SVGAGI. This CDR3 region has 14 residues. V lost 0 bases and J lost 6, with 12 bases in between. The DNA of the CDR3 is TGTGCCAGCAGTTACTCAAGAGGTTTTGGCGAGCAGTACTTC. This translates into CASSYSRGFGEQYF.

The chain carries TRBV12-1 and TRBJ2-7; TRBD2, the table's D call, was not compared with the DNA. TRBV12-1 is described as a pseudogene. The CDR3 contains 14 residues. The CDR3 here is CASSFRGYTYEQYF. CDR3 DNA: TGTGCCAGCAGCTTTCGGGGATACACCTACGAGCAGTACTTC.

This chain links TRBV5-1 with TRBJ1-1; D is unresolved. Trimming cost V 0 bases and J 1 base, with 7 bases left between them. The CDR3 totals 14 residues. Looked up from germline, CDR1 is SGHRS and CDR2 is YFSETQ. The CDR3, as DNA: TGCGCCAGCAGCTTGGCCCCAGGGAACACTGAAGCTTTCTTT. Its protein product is CASSLAPGNTEAFF.

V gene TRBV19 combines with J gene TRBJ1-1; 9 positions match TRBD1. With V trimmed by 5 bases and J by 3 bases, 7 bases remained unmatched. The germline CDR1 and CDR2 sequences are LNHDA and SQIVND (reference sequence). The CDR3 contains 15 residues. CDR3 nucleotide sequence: TGTGCCAGTAGTTCGTCACAGGGGGCTCACACTGAAGCTTTCTTT. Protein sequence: CASSSSQGAHTEAFF. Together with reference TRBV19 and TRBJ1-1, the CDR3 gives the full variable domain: DGGITQSPKYLFRKEGQNVTLSCEQNLNHDAMYWYRQDPGQGLRLIYYSQIVNDFQKGDIAEGYSVSREKKESFPLTVTSAQKNPTAFYLCASSSSQGAHTEAFFGQGTRLTVV.

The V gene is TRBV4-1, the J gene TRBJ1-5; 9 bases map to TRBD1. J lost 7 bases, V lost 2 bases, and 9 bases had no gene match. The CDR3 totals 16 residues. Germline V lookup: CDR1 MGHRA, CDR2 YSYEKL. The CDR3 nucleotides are TGCGCCAGCAGCCAAATACAGGGGGCGCGGGAACAGCCCCAGCATTTT. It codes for CASSQIQGAREQPQHF.

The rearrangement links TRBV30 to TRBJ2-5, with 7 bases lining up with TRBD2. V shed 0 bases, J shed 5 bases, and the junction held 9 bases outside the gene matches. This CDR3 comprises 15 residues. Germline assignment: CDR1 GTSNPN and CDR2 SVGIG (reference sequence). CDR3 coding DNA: TGTGCCTGGAGTGTATCCGGGGAGGGCGGGGAGACCCAGTACTTC. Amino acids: CAWSVSGEGGETQYF.